Described below is a single T cell receptor (beta chain) sequence and its context. These data belong to a study of blood T cell repertoires in COVID-19. Turning to the study itself: Both acute and convalescent COVID-19 samples were obtained from the United States, Italy and Spain. The analysed material was cDNA or gDNA that came from T cells, B-cell-depleted T cells, or PBMCs.

CDR1 and CDR2 (germline): MNHEY, SVGAGI. Losses at the gene ends were 8 bases for V and 4 bases for J; bases not matched to a gene: 10. This CDR3 spans 14 amino acids. Authors' methods: Reference gene primers were amplified, and this amplification served to estimate nucleated cell counts. This table comes from immunoSEQ multiplex PCR, and its TCRdb copy is limited to in-frame clones, with some not included. The DNA gave D and trimming, while V, J and clone size come from that table. The sample comprises around 170,000 clones, approximately 90% of which are singletons, and about a quarter rests with the top ten.

This rearrangement joins TRBV6-5 to TRBJ2-7; 8 positions agree with TRBD2. Sequenced sample: peripheral blood. The clonotype comes from a man aged 55 to 70 with acute or convalescent COVID-19. The CDR3 sequence: CASVPGGGRYEQYV. CDR3 nucleotide sequence: TGTGCCAGCGTCCCGGGAGGGGGGCGATACGAGCAGTACGTC.